The clone carrying this T cell receptor beta chain has a handful of counts. No antigen is known for it. This entry is derived from a study of T cells in Graves' hyperthyroidism and ophthalmopathy. The source material, RNA transcripts, was used to amplify TCR beta CDR3 regions. During a first-round RT-PCR of the TCR CDR3, the HTBI primer set was used. TCRdb passed the multiplex PCR reads through MiXCR, listing each CDR3 protein once. The sample lists about 600,000 distinct CDR3 sequences, 12% to 15% occurring once. Germline CDR1 is LGHNT and CDR2 is FRNRAP. The CDR3 is 16 amino acids. Trimming took off 6 bases at V and 0 bases at J, with 17 bases between the two ends. General study findings and limits: Appearing also in blood were most of the thyroid clonotypes expanded above 0.001.

The V call is TRBV12-5, the J call TRBJ1-1, with a weak D call TRBD1 (6 bases). The receptor was isolated from a woman aged 18-29 years with Graves' ophthalmopathy. The material sequenced was blood. The DNA of the CDR3 is TGTGCTAGTGGGACCCCCCGGACAGACATGAACACTGAAGCTTTCTTT. Protein: CASGTPRTDMNTEAFF.